This record covers a single T cell receptor (beta chain). Its antigen remains unidentified. Deep-level assay runs were performed. Data came from immunoSEQ multiplex PCR; TCRdb stores just in-frame clones and leaves some out. Altogether roughly 600,000 clones are present, 95% to 98% being singletons, with the ten largest covering approximately 0.3%. Terminally differentiated effector memory CD45RA+ cells were left out of the naive CD8 fraction, which was CD45RO-negative and positively selected for CCR7. This specimen comes from a study of shared clonotypes between healthy human individuals. On the study more broadly: The study used three CD4 naive, three CD4 memory, two CD8 naive and one CD8 memory plate per donor.

Study-wide findings and caveats: Clonotype sharing across donors was expected to vary with sequencing depth. Shared clonotypes across all four donors exceeded non-shared ones in generation probability.

V lost 4 bases and J lost 0, with 9 bases in between. The CDR3 is 15 residues long. CDR1 is MNHEY and CDR2 is SMNVEV in the germline V gene (reference sequence). The source of this sequence is a young man in good health. The material sequenced was naive CD8+ T cells sorted from blood. The rearrangement joins TRBV27 to TRBJ2-2; weak D call: TRBD1 (6 bases). The CDR3 DNA is TGTGCCAGCAGTTACGGGACAACGAACACCGGGGAGCTGTTTTTT. Protein: CASSYGTTNTGELFF.